Listed below are T cell receptor beta chains from one sample, sequenced in a study of blood T cell repertoires in COVID-19. Libraries were prepared by immunoSEQ multiplex PCR; TCRdb keeps only in-frame clonotypes and omits some of them. Of around 130,000 clones listed, approximately 90% are singletons. Sample: peripheral blood. These receptors all come from a man aged 40-55 years with acute or convalescent COVID-19. CDR3s include the opening cysteine and the closing phenylalanine or tryptophan. A D gene is named only where the DNA matches it firmly. Clone sizes are given selectively: once, few, many, or a class where the clone is expanded.

d_call	j_call	clone_size	v_call	cdr3_nt	cdr3_aa
TRBD1	TRBJ2-1	-	TRBV30	TGTGCCTGGAGCCCCACCGACAGGGGGCCTTGGCCTGAGCAGTTCTTC	CAWSPTDRGPWPEQFF
-	TRBJ2-3	-	TRBV3-1/TRBV3-2	TGTGCCAGCAGCCAAGATCTCCTAGGTCTTGCCACAGATACGCAGTATTTT	CASSQDLLGLATDTQYF
TRBD1	TRBJ1-2	-	TRBV6-5	TGTGCCAGCAGTTCTGGGACAGGGGGGACGTCGGGAGGCTACACCTTC	CASSSGTGGTSGGYTF
TRBD1	TRBJ1-2	once	TRBV7-9	TGTGCCAGCAGCTTAATCAGGGGGAGTGGCGGCTACACCTTC	CASSLIRGSGGYTF
-	TRBJ2-3	-	TRBV19	TGTGCCAGTAGTCCAGTAACAGATACGCAGTATTTT	CASSPVTDTQYF
-	TRBJ2-6	-	TRBV12-5	TGTGCTAGTGGTTTGGTGACAGTCTCTGGGGCCAACGTCCTGACTTTC	CASGLVTVSGANVLTF
TRBD1	TRBJ2-6	-	TRBV7-8	TGTGCCAGCGTCCCGGGGACAGGGGGGTCTGGGGCCAACGTCCTGACTTTC	CASVPGTGGSGANVLTF
-	TRBJ1-3	-	TRBV19	TGTGCCAGTAGTGAGGGCGCCTCTGGAAACACCATATATTTT	CASSEGASGNTIYF
-	TRBJ2-6	-	TRBV7-9	TGTGCCAGCAGCAACCGGGACATCAGCTCTGGGGCCAACGTCCCGACTTTC	CASSNRDISSGANVPTF
TRBD1	TRBJ1-6	-	TRBV4-3	TGCGCCAGCAGCCAAGATGGGGGACAGGGCAATTCACCCCTCCACTTT	CASSQDGGQGNSPLHF
TRBD1	TRBJ1-2	-	TRBV6-6	TGTGCCAGCAGACCCGGCTCAGGGGGCTATGGCTACACCTTC	CASRPGSGGYGYTF
TRBD2	TRBJ2-1	-	TRBV9	TGTGCCAGCAGCCCCGGGAGGAACTTACTATACAATGAGCAGTTCTTC	CASSPGRNLLYNEQFF
TRBD1	TRBJ1-2	once	TRBV5-4	TGTGCCAGTTCCCGGGACAGGGGGGACTATGGCTACACCTTC	CASSRDRGDYGYTF
-	TRBJ2-7	-	TRBV5-8	TGTGCCAGTTTACGACAGGCCTACGAGCAGTACTTC	CASLRQAYEQYF
-	TRBJ1-4	-	TRBV9	TGTGCCAGCAGCCTCCCGGGGGGGTCAGATGAAAAACTGTTTTTT	CASSLPGGSDEKLFF
-	TRBJ1-1	-	TRBV6-5	TGTGCCAGCAGTTACCTACCCGCTTCGGACACTGAAGCTTTCTTT	CASSYLPASDTEAFF
-	TRBJ2-5	once	TRBV15	TGTGCCACCAGCAGAGATCGGGGGACCCAGTACTTC	CATSRDRGTQYF
TRBD1	TRBJ1-4	-	TRBV4-1	TGCGCCAGCAGCTCTGGACAGGGTAATGAAAAACTGTTTTTT	CASSSGQGNEKLFF
-	TRBJ2-3	-	TRBV19	TGTGCCAGTAGTAAACAGGACAGTAGCACAGATACGCAGTATTTT	CASSKQDSSTDTQYF
-	TRBJ1-1	-	TRBV5-5	TGTGCCAGCGGCGGGGGGTCTACAGGGATAGGTGAAGCTTTCTTT	CASGGGSTGIGEAFF
-	TRBJ1-3	-	TRBV7-8	TGTGCCAGCAGTTCAACTCAGCGTCGAACCTCTGGAAACACCATATATTTT	CASSSTQRRTSGNTIYF
TRBD2	TRBJ2-7	once	TRBV7-2	TGTGCCAGCAGCTTTGGGAGACTAGCGGGTTTGTTGCAGTACTTC	CASSFGRLAGLLQYF
-	TRBJ1-2	-	TRBV6-5	TGTGCCAGCAGCCCCGAGGGAGCTAACTATGGCTACACCTTC	CASSPEGANYGYTF
TRBD2	TRBJ2-7	-	TRBV27	TGTGCCAGCAGTTTATCGCTAGCGGGGGCCTACGAGCAGTACTTC	CASSLSLAGAYEQYF
TRBD1	TRBJ1-2	-	TRBV25-1	TGTGCCAGCAGTGATTACAGGGGGCGGTCTGGCTACACCTTC	CASSDYRGRSGYTF
TRBD1	TRBJ2-5	-	TRBV29-1	TGCAGCGGAACAGGGGTGCTCGTTGGAGAGACCCAGTACTTC	CSGTGVLVGETQYF
-	TRBJ1-2	once	TRBV19	TGTGCCAGTAGTATGGGGCGGACGGCCAACTATGGCTACACCTTC	CASSMGRTANYGYTF
TRBD2	TRBJ2-1	-	TRBV3-1/TRBV3-2	TGTGCCAGCAGCCAAGATATCGGGGAGGGCCGAGGGAATGAGCAGTTCTTC	CASSQDIGEGRGNEQFF
-	TRBJ1-2	-	TRBV2	TGTGCCAGCAGCGTACAGTCGATTTATGGCTACACCTTC	CASSVQSIYGYTF
TRBD1	TRBJ1-6	once	TRBV18	TGTGCCAGCTCGCCCGACAGGGGGTATAGGTCACCCCTCCACTTT	CASSPDRGYRSPLHF
-	TRBJ1-2	once	TRBV5-4	TGTGCCAGCAGCTCCGGGGAAGAGGACGGCTACACCTTC	CASSSGEEDGYTF
-	TRBJ1-5	-	TRBV27	TGTGCCAGCAGTTTATCAGGAGGTGATCAGCCCCAGCATTTT	CASSLSGGDQPQHF
TRBD1	TRBJ2-1	-	TRBV18	TGTGCCAGCTCACTTCATCCGGGACAGAACAATGAGCAGTTCTTC	CASSLHPGQNNEQFF
TRBD2	TRBJ2-3	-	TRBV2	TGTGCCAGCAGTCTACTAGCGGGGGGGCGGGATACGCAGTATTTT	CASSLLAGGRDTQYF
TRBD1	TRBJ1-1	-	TRBV27	TGTGCCACTACGGGACAGGGGGCGACTGAAGCTTTCTTT	CATTGQGATEAFF
-	TRBJ1-2	-	TRBV14	TGTGCCAGCAGCCAAGGGCTGTTCGCAGGCTACACCTTC	CASSQGLFAGYTF
-	TRBJ2-3	-	TRBV12-5	TGTGCTAGTGGTTTGGCTCATGACTATTACACAGATACGCAGTATTTT	CASGLAHDYYTDTQYF
-	TRBJ2-1	-	TRBV5-4	TGTGCCAGCAGCTACGGACAAGGCTCCTACAATGAGCAGTTCTTC	CASSYGQGSYNEQFF
TRBD2	TRBJ2-1	-	TRBV2	TGTGCCAGCAGTGAAGCGCTTCAGTGGGAGGGCCTAGATGAGCAGTTCTTC	CASSEALQWEGLDEQFF
TRBD1	TRBJ1-4	-	TRBV18	TGTGCCAGCTCACTGGGACAGGGGCCTAATGAAAAACTGTTTTTT	CASSLGQGPNEKLFF
-	TRBJ1-5	-	TRBV30	TGTGCCTGGACCCGCGGGGGGGGATCCAATCAGCCCCAGCATTTT	CAWTRGGGSNQPQHF
-	TRBJ1-1	once	TRBV7-6	TGTGCCAGCAGCTTAACTTGGTCTTGGCAGGCTGAAGCTTTCTTT	CASSLTWSWQAEAFF
-	TRBJ1-2	-	TRBV14	TGTGCCAGCAGCCAAGATTCGGAGGAGTATCGGTATGGCTACACCTTC	CASSQDSEEYRYGYTF
TRBD1	TRBJ1-5	-	TRBV18	TGTGCCAGCTCACCTATGGGACAGGGAAATCAGCCCCAGCATTTT	CASSPMGQGNQPQHF
-	TRBJ1-1	-	TRBV5-4	TGTGCCAGCAGCACGAAACAGGGCATGAACACTGAAGCTTTCTTT	CASSTKQGMNTEAFF
-	TRBJ2-6	-	TRBV6-1	TGTGCCAGCAGTGAAGGTCCGAGCTCTGGGGCCAACGTCCTGACTTTC	CASSEGPSSGANVLTF